Listed below are T cell receptor beta chains from one sample, sequenced in a study of regulatory T cells in long-lasting Graves disease. TCRdb used MiXCR to reprocess the multiplex PCR reads, holding one entry per CDR3 protein. This sample yields about 500,000 distinct CDR3 sequences, of which about 17% are seen a single time; 9% to 15% belongs to the top ten. These sequences were also reported in another study, on T cells in Graves' hyperthyroidism and ophthalmopathy.

Sequences were derived from peripheral blood mononuclear cells (PBMCs), sampled at new diagnosis, from a patient treated with antithyroid drugs. The receptors originated from a man in his forties with Graves disease. CDR3s include the opening cysteine and the closing phenylalanine or tryptophan. Each record gives: J gene, clone size, V gene, D gene, CDR3 protein, CDR3 DNA. D genes are given only for firm matches. Size tells how often a clone was seen (once, few, many) or the class of an expanded clone, and some rows leave it out.

TRBJ2-4 | many | TRBV28 | TRBD2 | CASSYTSGPQYF | TGTGCCAGCAGTTATACTAGCGGGCCTCAGTACTTC
TRBJ2-5 | many | TRBV11-2 | NA | CASSLALRETQYF | TGTGCCAGCAGCTTAGCCCTTCGGGAGACCCAGTACTTC
TRBJ2-1 | many | TRBV6-5 | NA | CASSYRGNEQFF | TGTGCCAGCAGTTACCGAGGGAATGAGCAGTTCTTC
TRBJ2-5 | NA | TRBV5-1 | NA | CASSFAGADETQYF | TGCGCCAGCAGCTTCGCGGGGGCTGATGAGACCCAGTACTTC
TRBJ1-4 | NA | TRBV5-1 | NA | CASSNYGQNEKLFF | TGCGCCAGCAGCAACTACGGACAGAATGAAAAACTGTTTTTT
TRBJ2-5 | few | TRBV5-1 | NA | CASRYGGDPQETQYF | TGCGCCAGCAGGTATGGGGGAGATCCTCAAGAGACCCAGTACTTC
TRBJ1-4 | many | TRBV12-3/TRBV12-4 | TRBD1 | CASSHGTGFEKLFF | TGTGCCAGCAGTCACGGGACAGGGTTTGAAAAACTGTTTTTT
TRBJ2-2 | many | TRBV9 | NA | CASSVSGTAGELFF | TGTGCCAGCAGCGTATCTGGGACGGCCGGGGAGCTGTTTTTT
TRBJ1-3 | NA | TRBV7-2 | NA | CASSLFSSSGNTIYF | TGTGCCAGCAGCTTATTTTCTAGCTCTGGAAACACCATATATTTT
TRBJ2-7 | many | TRBV28 | NA | CASSFGGVKEQYF | TGTGCCAGCAGTTTTGGGGGAGTGAAGGAGCAGTACTTC
TRBJ2-5 | few | TRBV15 | NA | CATSRDQTHQETQYF | TGTGCCACCAGCAGAGATCAGACCCACCAAGAGACCCAGTACTTC
TRBJ1-1 | NA | TRBV29-1 | NA | CSVARVNTEAFF | TGCAGCGTCGCCAGGGTGAACACTGAAGCTTTCTTT
TRBJ1-2 | many | TRBV2 | NA | CASAGRVTNYGYTF | TGTGCCAGCGCGGGCAGAGTTACTAACTATGGCTACACCTTC
TRBJ2-5 | many | TRBV20-1 | NA | CSATLETQYF | TGCAGTGCTACCCTGGAGACCCAGTACTTC
TRBJ2-2 | many | TRBV12-3/TRBV12-4 | NA | CASSLVRQTANTGELFF | TGTGCCAGCAGTTTAGTTCGGCAGACCGCGAACACCGGGGAGCTGTTTTTT
TRBJ2-7 | few | TRBV28 | NA | CASTLQGTYEQYF | TGTGCCAGCACGTTGCAGGGGACTTACGAGCAGTACTTC
TRBJ2-1 | many | TRBV5-1 | TRBD2 | CASNAGTSVNNEQFF | TGCGCCAGCAACGCCGGGACTAGCGTAAACAATGAGCAGTTCTTC
TRBJ2-1 | many | TRBV15 | NA | CATSRDLGNEQFF | TGTGCCACCAGCAGAGATTTGGGCAATGAGCAGTTCTTC
TRBJ2-7 | many | TRBV29-1 | NA | CSVEGQEEPYEQYF | TGCAGCGTTGAAGGACAGGAAGAGCCCTACGAGCAGTACTTC
TRBJ1-1 | many | TRBV5-1 | TRBD1 | CASSLTGATEAFF | TGCGCCAGCAGCCTAACAGGGGCCACTGAAGCTTTCTTT
TRBJ1-1 | many | TRBV28 | TRBD1 | CASSPPHRGAFF | TGTGCCAGCAGTCCCCCCCACAGGGGAGCTTTCTTT
TRBJ2-7 | few | TRBV20-1 | TRBD2 | CSARRTSTYEQYF | TGCAGTGCACGTAGGACTAGCACCTACGAGCAGTACTTC
TRBJ1-5 | many | TRBV11-2 | NA | CASSAQTGQPQHF | TGTGCCAGCAGCGCGCAAACCGGCCAGCCCCAGCATTTT
TRBJ2-1 | many | TRBV7-6 | NA | CASSSMLAPSYNEQFF | TGTGCCAGCAGCTCCATGCTAGCGCCCTCCTACAATGAGCAGTTCTTC
TRBJ2-2 | NA | TRBV19 | NA | CASSALTSLDGELFF | TGTGCCAGTAGTGCCCTGACTAGTTTGGACGGGGAGCTGTTTTTT
TRBJ1-2 | many | TRBV18 | NA | CASSPSSRTADGYTF | TGTGCCAGCTCACCATCGTCTCGGACAGCTGATGGCTACACCTTC
TRBJ2-7 | NA | TRBV27 | TRBD1 | CASSHTDLTGASFHEQYF | TGTGCCAGCAGTCATACTGACCTGACAGGGGCCTCCTTCCACGAGCAGTACTTC
TRBJ2-1 | NA | TRBV20-1 | TRBD2 | CSATWTSGRIEQFF | TGCAGTGCTACCTGGACTAGCGGGAGAATTGAGCAGTTCTTC
TRBJ2-1 | many | TRBV28 | NA | CASRSHNEQFF | TGTGCCAGCAGATCTCACAATGAGCAGTTCTTC
TRBJ2-5 | NA | TRBV10-1 | NA | CASSRVQGSGTQYF | TGCGCCAGCAGCAGAGTACAGGGAAGCGGGACCCAGTACTTC
TRBJ2-3 | many | TRBV20-1 | NA | CSAEMKDTQYF | TGCAGTGCCGAGATGAAAGATACGCAGTATTTT
TRBJ1-1 | few | TRBV5-1 | NA | CASSSGPVNTEAFF | TGCGCCAGCAGCTCAGGGCCGGTGAACACTGAAGCTTTCTTT
TRBJ2-5 | few | TRBV4-1 | TRBD1 | CASSQGTAGETQYF | TGCGCCAGCAGCCAGGGGACAGCCGGGGAGACCCAGTACTTC
TRBJ2-5 | many | TRBV27 | NA | CASSFNGLVGETQYF | TGTGCCAGCAGTTTTAACGGGTTGGTCGGAGAGACCCAGTACTTC
TRBJ2-3 | many | TRBV20-1 | TRBD2 | CSARGGSGSNADTQYF | TGCAGTGCTAGAGGGGGTAGCGGGAGTAACGCAGATACGCAGTATTTT
TRBJ2-5 | many | TRBV10-3 | NA | CAISEGGSETQYF | TGTGCCATCAGTGAGGGGGGGAGCGAGACCCAGTACTTC
TRBJ2-1 | many | TRBV12-3/TRBV12-4 | NA | CASSPIAGLTYNEQFF | TGTGCCAGCAGTCCCATCGCGGGTTTAACCTACAATGAGCAGTTCTTC
TRBJ1-5 | few | TRBV20-1 | TRBD1 | CSARGTGNNQPQHF | TGCAGTGCTAGAGGGACAGGGAACAATCAGCCCCAGCATTTT
TRBJ1-4 | NA | TRBV5-1 | TRBD1 | CASSSGQGYEKLFF | TGCGCCAGCAGCTCGGGACAGGGGTATGAAAAACTGTTTTTT
TRBJ2-5 | few | TRBV28 | NA | CASSSSGQPKETQYF | NA
TRBJ1-6 | many | TRBV28 | NA | CASSPRDISPLHF | TGTGCCAGCAGTCCCCGGGACATTTCACCCCTCCACTTT
TRBJ2-3 | many | TRBV28 | TRBD2 | CASSVTSVGTDTQYF | TGTGCCAGCAGTGTGACTAGCGTCGGGACAGATACGCAGTATTTT
TRBJ2-7 | many | TRBV2 | NA | CASSEVGSRSRYEQYF | TGTGCCAGCAGTGAAGTAGGTAGCCGATCTAGATACGAGCAGTACTTC
TRBJ1-2 | few | TRBV7-2 | TRBD1 | CASSLGGTGGDGYTF | TGTGCCAGCAGCTTAGGTGGGACAGGGGGCGATGGCTACACCTTC
TRBJ2-1 | many | TRBV19 | NA | CASTDLHEQFF | TGTGCCTCCACCGATTTACATGAGCAGTTCTTC
TRBJ2-1 | many | TRBV27 | NA | CASSFRGGYNEQFF | TGTGCCAGCAGTTTTAGGGGCGGTTACAATGAGCAGTTCTTC